These 11 T cell receptor beta chains came from one sample sequenced in a study of Ad26.COV2.S vaccination and SARS-CoV-2 variants. TCRdb keeps only in-frame clones here, not all; method: immunoSEQ multiplex PCR. The sample holds hundreds of thousands of clones, about 91% seen once. Sample treatment: some 19 received Ad26.COV2.S at low or high dose, single or two shots; roughly five received placebo; per-sample allocation not given. Samples came from day 63 after the first vaccine or placebo injection. The material sequenced was peripheral blood, taken in a trial of Ad26.COV2.S vaccine versus placebo. The receptors were gathered from a person between 18 and 59 years old who received the Ad26.COV2.S COVID-19 vaccine or a placebo.

This sequence joins TRBV6-6 and TRBJ1-3, with D hard to call. This CDR3 is 14 amino acids long. In germline, CDR1 is MNHNY, CDR2 SVGAGI (reference sequence). V dropped 2 bases and J dropped 2 bases, with 7 bases sitting between them. The CDR3 here is CASSYDGAGNTIYF. DNA of the CDR3: TGTGCCAGCAGTTACGACGGAGCTGGAAACACCATATATTTT.

V usage is TRBV2 and J usage is TRBJ2-7; D possibly uses TRBD1 or TRBD2 (5 bases each). Germline V gives CDR1 SNHLY, CDR2 FYNNEI. The V gene lost 5 bases and the J gene lost 4 bases, with 12 bases spanning the gap. The CDR3 loop spans 13 amino acids. Written as DNA, the CDR3 is TGTGCCAGCAGTCGGGACCCAGAATACGAGCAGTACGTC. It is translated as CASSRDPEYEQYV.

This clone appeared once. This chain links TRBV12-3 or TRBV12-4 with TRBJ2-3; D remains ambiguous. V gave up 6 bases and J gave up 4 bases, with 8 bases separating them. This CDR3 is 12 amino acids long. The chain's CDR3 is CASRIAADTQYF. In DNA form, the CDR3 reads TGTGCCAGCAGGATCGCGGCAGATACGCAGTATTTT.

This rearrangement joins TRBV3-1 (or the pseudogene TRBV3-2) to TRBJ2-1, with 7 bases fitting TRBD1. The CDR3 consists of 14 residues. V gave up 6 bases and J gave up 6 bases; unmatched junction bases: 8. Germline CDR1 is LGHDT and CDR2 is YNNKEL (reference sequence). CDR3 DNA sequence: TGTGCCAGCAGTGTATACAGGGGCGGCAATGAGCAGTTCTTC. Amino acids: CASSVYRGGNEQFF.

V and J are TRBV25-1 and TRBJ1-2; D remains unclear. Trimming took 4 bases from V and 5 from J, leaving 11 bases between them. Germline V lookup: CDR1 MGHDK, CDR2 SYGVNS. The CDR3 loop spans 13 amino acids. The CDR3 loop is CASSGQIGYGYTF. For the CDR3, the DNA is TGTGCCAGCAGTGGCCAGATCGGTTATGGCTACACCTTC.

The chain employs TRBV7-3 and TRBJ2-3; possibly TRBD2 for D (5 bases). V gave up 2 bases and J gave up 6 bases, with 12 bases separating them. CDR3 size: 14 residues. Germline values: CDR1 SGHTA, CDR2 FQGTGA. The CDR3 DNA sequence: TGTGCCAGCAGCTTAGGTGTCGGGGTTGATACGCAGTATTTT. Translation: CASSLGVGVDTQYF.

This clone was detected only once. V gene TRBV20-1 combines with J gene TRBJ1-5; TRBD1 matches at 7 bases. CDR3 length equals 15 residues. V was clipped by 3 bases and J by 3 bases; unmatched bases: 8. Germline CDR1 DFQATT, CDR2 SNEGSKA (reference sequence). The CDR3 loop reads CSASPLRGDNQPQHF. DNA of the CDR3: TGCAGTGCTAGTCCACTCAGGGGGGACAATCAGCCCCAGCATTTT.

The genes are TRBV5-1 and TRBJ2-1; 10 nucleotides match TRBD2. Germline CDR1 is SGHRS and CDR2 is YFSETQ. V was clipped by 7 bases and J by 6 bases; unmatched bases: 4. The CDR3 covers 13 residues. Here the CDR3 DNA reads TGCGCCAGCCAACTAGCGGGGCGCAATGAGCAGTTCTTC. Residues: CASQLAGRNEQFF.

The CDR3 bases are TGCGCCAGCTCCCCCCTGCGGGCCAACGTCCTGACTTTC. It yields the protein CASSPLRANVLTF. This sequence joins TRBV5-1 and TRBJ2-6, with D unclear. Germline V CDR1 and CDR2: SGHRS, YFSETQ. The CDR3 has 13 amino acids. The V end lost 7 bases, the J end lost 5 bases, and 10 bases lay between the germline ends.

The rearrangement joins TRBV27 to TRBJ2-3; D call uncertain. Germline V gene lookup returns CDR1 MNHEY and CDR2 SMNVEV (reference sequence). CDR3 size: 15 residues. Trimming cost V 1 base and J 2 bases, with 10 bases left between them. This CDR3 is CASSLYDGPTDTQYF. CDR3 coding DNA: TGTGCCAGCAGTTTATATGACGGACCCACAGATACGCAGTATTTT.

The rearrangement links TRBV5-6 to TRBJ1-1; D unresolved. The CDR3 loop spans 14 amino acids. Trimming took 4 bases from V and 3 from J, leaving 13 bases between them. Germline CDR1 SGHDT, CDR2 YYEEEE. Written as DNA, the CDR3 is TGTGCCAGCAGCCTTCTGGGCTCATACACTGAAGCTTTCTTT. Encoded protein: CASSLLGSYTEAFF. The full variable domain, in which reference TRBV5-6 and TRBJ1-1 provide the parts outside the CDR3, is DAGVTQSPTHLIKTRGQQVTLRCSPKSGHDTVSWYQQALGQGPQFIFQYYEEEERQRGNFPDRFSGHQFPNYSSELNVNALLLGDSALYLCASSLLGSYTEAFFGQGTRLTVV.